Below are 14 T cell receptor beta chains sequenced from a single sample in a study of cytomegalovirus exposure and HLA in healthy donors. The PCR had 60 Vbeta and 13 Jbeta primers. Produced via immunoSEQ multiplex PCR; TCRdb's table is partial and in-frame only. The table lists tens of thousands of clones, approximately 80% of them singletons. The specimen was PBMCs. These TCRs come from a man aged 45 to 65 in good health and CMV-seronegative.

This chain joins TRBV6-5 and TRBJ2-5; 7 bases align to TRBD2. The DNA end lines up better with TRBJ2-7; the J call may be wrong. The CDR3 contains 14 residues. Germline V gene sequence: CDR1 MNHEY, CDR2 SVGAGI. CDR3 bases: TGTGCCAGCGGGGGGGAACCCCCCTCCTACGAGCAGTACTTC. It specifies CASGGEPPSYEQYF.

The J gene is TRBJ2-3, the V gene TRBV7-9; weak D call: TRBD2 (6 bases). V lost 7 bases and J 3 bases, leaving 20 bases between the germline ends. CDR1 SEHNR and CDR2 FQNEAQ come from the germline V gene (reference sequence). The CDR3 is 16 residues long. The CDR3 region is CASNPRGGMGTDTQYF. CDR3 bases: TGTGCCAGCAACCCCCGAGGAGGGATGGGGACAGATACGCAGTATTTT.

The chain joins TRBV7-2 to TRBJ2-3; 8 bases match TRBD2. V gave up 3 bases and J gave up 6 bases; unmatched junction bases: 8. The CDR3 loop spans 15 amino acids. CDR1 is SGHTA, CDR2 FQGNSA, per germline. The CDR3 DNA sequence: TGTGCCAGCAGCTTGGGACTAGTTCCTTCTGATACGCAGTATTTT. Residues: CASSLGLVPSDTQYF.

The rearrangement joins TRBV27 to TRBJ2-7; perhaps TRBD2 as D (6 bases). Germline lookup yields CDR1 MNHEY and CDR2 SMNVEV (reference sequence). Trimming stripped 5 bases from V and 5 bases from J, with 16 bases between. This CDR3 is built from 14 residues. The CDR3 bases are TGTGCCAGCAGTACGCCCGGGGGATCTGACGAGCAGTACTTC. Translating gives CASSTPGGSDEQYF.

CDR3 nucleotides: TGTGCCAGCAGGCGAGGACAGCTCGCAACCTACGAGCAGTACTTC. Translated: CASRRGQLATYEQYF. The chain combines TRBV7-2 with TRBJ2-7, with a tentative D call TRBD1 (6 bases). The CDR3 loop spans 15 amino acids. Germline V CDR1 and CDR2: SGHTA, FQGNSA. Trimming removed 6 bases from V and 2 bases from J, with 17 bases in between.

V gene TRBV7-2 combines with J gene TRBJ2-2; D unresolved. Germline V lookup: CDR1 SGHTA, CDR2 FQGNSA. This CDR3 contains 14 residues. V was trimmed by 2 bases and J by 6 bases, leaving 10 bases between them. CDR3 in DNA: TGTGCCAGCAGCTTATCAGGAAAGGCCGGGGAGCTGTTTTTT. This codes for CASSLSGKAGELFF.

V is TRBV9 and J is TRBJ2-3, with 9 bases fitting TRBD1. CDR3 length: 15 residues. Germline V gene sequence: CDR1 SGDLS, CDR2 YYNGEE. V dropped 4 bases and J dropped 4; count of bases not matched to a gene: 7. The DNA of the CDR3 is TGTGCCAGCAGCATATGGGGACAGGGCTCAGATACGCAGTATTTT. This gives the protein CASSIWGQGSDTQYF.

CDR3 protein: CASNPLTGGYEQYF. The DNA of the CDR3 is TGTGCCAGCAACCCCCTTACAGGGGGCTACGAGCAGTACTTC. This chain links TRBV2 with TRBJ2-7; 8 bases fit TRBD1. The CDR3 contains 14 residues. Germline CDR1 and CDR2: SNHLY and FYNNEI. After removal of 7 bases from V and 3 bases from J, the junction contained 8 bases not matched to a gene.

This chain connects TRBV5-1 to TRBJ2-3, with TRBD1 as a possible D gene (5 bases). The CDR3 extends over 16 amino acids. V shed 6 bases and J shed 0 bases, with 17 bases lying between them. Germline CDR1 is SGHRS and CDR2 is YFSETQ. The CDR3 loop reads CASTSSGHPSTDTQYF. As DNA, the CDR3 is TGCGCCAGCACTTCCTCTGGACACCCAAGCACAGATACGCAGTATTTT.

The CDR3 sequence: CASSLATGDSNQPQHF. The DNA for the CDR3 is TGTGCCAGCAGCTTGGCGACAGGGGATAGCAATCAGCCCCAGCATTTT. V and J are TRBV5-6 and TRBJ1-5, with TRBD1 identical over 8 bases. CDR1 SGHDT and CDR2 YYEEEE come from the germline V gene. Germline trimming cut 0 bases from V and 0 bases from J; bases unmatched to any gene: 2. This CDR3 region has 16 residues.

This clone was detected once. The chain combines TRBV7-9 with TRBJ2-1; TRBD1 matches 8 bases. The CDR3 sequence is 15 residues long. Germline CDR1 SEHNR, CDR2 FQNEAQ (reference sequence). Trimming removed 5 bases from V and 3 bases from J; junction bases left unmatched: 6. The CDR3 reads CASSPPGGGYNEQFF. CDR3 DNA: TGTGCCAGCAGCCCTCCAGGGGGCGGCTACAATGAGCAGTTCTTC.

The CDR3 spells CASSQTGATFNYGYTF. DNA of the CDR3: TGTGCCAGCAGTCAAACAGGGGCAACTTTTAACTATGGCTACACCTTC. The V call is TRBV7-9, the J call TRBJ1-2; 7 nucleotides agree with TRBD1. From germline, CDR1 is SEHNR and CDR2 FQNEAQ (reference sequence). V lost 6 bases, J lost 1 base, and 11 bases stayed unmatched. CDR3 size: 16 residues.

The V gene is TRBV27, the J gene TRBJ2-3, with D uncertain. The germline CDR1 and CDR2 sequences are MNHEY and SMNVEV (reference sequence). Trimming stripped 3 bases from V and 0 bases from J, with 4 bases between. This CDR3 spans 13 amino acids. The chain's CDR3 is CASSFSSTDTQYF. DNA of the CDR3: TGTGCCAGCAGTTTTTCTAGCACAGATACGCAGTATTTT.

The J gene is TRBJ2-2, the V gene TRBV7-6; 9 bases align to TRBD2. Losses at the gene ends were 5 bases for V and 4 bases for J; bases not matched to a gene: 11. The germline V gene has CDR1 SGHVS and CDR2 FNYEAQ. CDR3 length equals 17 residues. The chain's CDR3 is CASSPQGASGVTGELFF. The CDR3 DNA reads TGTGCCAGCAGCCCGCAGGGAGCTAGCGGGGTCACCGGGGAGCTGTTTTTT.